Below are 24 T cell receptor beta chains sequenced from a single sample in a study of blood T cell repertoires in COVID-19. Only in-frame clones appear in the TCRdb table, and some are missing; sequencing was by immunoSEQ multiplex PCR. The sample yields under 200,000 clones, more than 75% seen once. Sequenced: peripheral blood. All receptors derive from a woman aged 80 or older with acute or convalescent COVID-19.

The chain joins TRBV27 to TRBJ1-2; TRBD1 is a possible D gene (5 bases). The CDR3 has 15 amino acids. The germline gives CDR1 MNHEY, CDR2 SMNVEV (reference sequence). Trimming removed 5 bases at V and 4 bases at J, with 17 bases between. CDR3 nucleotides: TGTGCCAGCAGTCCGATCCTAGACAGCTCCTATGGCTACACCTTC. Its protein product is CASSPILDSSYGYTF.

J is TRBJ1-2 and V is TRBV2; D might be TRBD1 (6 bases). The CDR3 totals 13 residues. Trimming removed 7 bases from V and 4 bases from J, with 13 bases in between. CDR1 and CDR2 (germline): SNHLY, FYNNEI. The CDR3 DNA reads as TGTGCCAGCACCGGACAGATCATCTATGGCTACACCTTC. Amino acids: CASTGQIIYGYTF.

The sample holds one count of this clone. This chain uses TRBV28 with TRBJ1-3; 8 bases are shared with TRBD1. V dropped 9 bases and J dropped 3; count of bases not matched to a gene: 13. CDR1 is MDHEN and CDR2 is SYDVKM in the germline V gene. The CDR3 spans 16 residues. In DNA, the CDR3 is TGTGCCAGTACGTCAGGGGGCGAGAAGTTTGGAAACACCATATATTTT. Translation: CASTSGGEKFGNTIYF.

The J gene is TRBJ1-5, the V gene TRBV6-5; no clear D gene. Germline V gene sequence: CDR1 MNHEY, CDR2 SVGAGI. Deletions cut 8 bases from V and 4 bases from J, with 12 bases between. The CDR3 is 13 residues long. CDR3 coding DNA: TGTGCCAGCGCGACGGACTTGAATCAGCCCCAGCATTTT. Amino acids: CASATDLNQPQHF.

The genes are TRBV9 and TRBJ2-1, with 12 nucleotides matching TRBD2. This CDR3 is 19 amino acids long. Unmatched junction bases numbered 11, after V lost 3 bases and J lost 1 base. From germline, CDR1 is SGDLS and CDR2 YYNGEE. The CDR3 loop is CASSDSLAGGVSSYNEQFF. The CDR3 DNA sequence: TGTGCCAGCAGCGACTCGCTAGCGGGAGGGGTTAGTTCCTACAATGAGCAGTTCTTC. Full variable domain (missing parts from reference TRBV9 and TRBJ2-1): DSGVTQTPKHLITATGQRVTLRCSPRSGDLSVYWYQQSLDQGLQFLIQYYNGEERAKGNILERFSAQQFPDLHSELNLSSLELGDSALYFCASSDSLAGGVSSYNEQFFGPGTRLTVL.

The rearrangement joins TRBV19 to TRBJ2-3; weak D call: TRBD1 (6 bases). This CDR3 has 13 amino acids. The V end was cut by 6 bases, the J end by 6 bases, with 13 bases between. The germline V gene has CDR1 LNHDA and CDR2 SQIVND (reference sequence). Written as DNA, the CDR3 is TGTGCCAGTAGCCGAGGGGGTTGGGATACGCAGTATTTT. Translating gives CASSRGGWDTQYF.

The CDR3 DNA reads as TGTGCCAGCAGCCCGGGGGGGGATGGGGCCAACGTCCTGACTTTC. Translated: CASSPGGDGANVLTF. The chain joins TRBV5-4 to TRBJ2-6, with 8 bases matching TRBD2. Germline CDR1 reads SGHNT; CDR2 reads YYREEE (reference sequence). Trimming at V came to 4 bases and at J to 3 bases, leaving 3 bases not matched to a gene. The CDR3 totals 15 residues.

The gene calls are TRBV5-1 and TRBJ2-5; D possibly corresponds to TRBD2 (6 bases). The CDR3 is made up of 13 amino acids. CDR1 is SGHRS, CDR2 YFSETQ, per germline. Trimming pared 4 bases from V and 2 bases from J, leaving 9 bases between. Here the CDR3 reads CASSGGLQETQYF. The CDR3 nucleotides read TGCGCCAGCAGCGGGGGACTGCAAGAGACCCAGTACTTC.

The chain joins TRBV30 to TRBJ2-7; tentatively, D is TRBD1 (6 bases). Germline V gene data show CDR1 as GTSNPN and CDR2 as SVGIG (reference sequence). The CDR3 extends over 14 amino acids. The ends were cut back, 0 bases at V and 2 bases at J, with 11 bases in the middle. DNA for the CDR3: TGTGCCTGGAGTGTAAAAGGACAGACCTACGAGCAGTACTTC. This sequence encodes CAWSVKGQTYEQYF.

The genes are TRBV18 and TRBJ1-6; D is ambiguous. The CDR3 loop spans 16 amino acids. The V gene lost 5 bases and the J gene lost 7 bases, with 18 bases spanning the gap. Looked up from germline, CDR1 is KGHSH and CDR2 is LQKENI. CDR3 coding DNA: TGTGCCAGCTCATCTACGGCCCCGGCGACAAATTCACCCCTCCACTTT. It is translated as CASSSTAPATNSPLHF.

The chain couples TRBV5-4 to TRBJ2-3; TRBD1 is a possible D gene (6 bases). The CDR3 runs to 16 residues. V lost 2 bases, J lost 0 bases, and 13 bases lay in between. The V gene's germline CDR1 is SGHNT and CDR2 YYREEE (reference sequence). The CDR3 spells CASSFPDRSSTDTQYF. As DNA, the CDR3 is TGTGCCAGCAGCTTCCCGGACAGATCTAGCACAGATACGCAGTATTTT. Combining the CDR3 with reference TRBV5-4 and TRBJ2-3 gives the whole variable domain ETGVTQSPTHLIKTRGQQVTLRCSSQSGHNTVSWYQQALGQGPQFIFQYYREEENGRGNFPPRFSGLQFPNYSSELNVNALELDDSALYLCASSFPDRSSTDTQYFGPGTRLTVL.

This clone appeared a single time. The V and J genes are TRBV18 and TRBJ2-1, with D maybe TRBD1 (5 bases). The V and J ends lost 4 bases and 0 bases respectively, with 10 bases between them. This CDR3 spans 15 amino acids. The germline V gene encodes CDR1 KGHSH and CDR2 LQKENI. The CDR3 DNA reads TGTGCCAGCTCACTGTCAGGGTTCTCCTACAATGAGCAGTTCTTC. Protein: CASSLSGFSYNEQFF.

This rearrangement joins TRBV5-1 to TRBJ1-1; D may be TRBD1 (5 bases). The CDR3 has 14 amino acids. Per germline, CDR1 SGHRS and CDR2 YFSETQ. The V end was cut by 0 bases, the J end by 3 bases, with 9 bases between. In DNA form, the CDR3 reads TGCGCCAGCAGCTTGGGGGCAGGGTACACTGAAGCTTTCTTT. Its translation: CASSLGAGYTEAFF.

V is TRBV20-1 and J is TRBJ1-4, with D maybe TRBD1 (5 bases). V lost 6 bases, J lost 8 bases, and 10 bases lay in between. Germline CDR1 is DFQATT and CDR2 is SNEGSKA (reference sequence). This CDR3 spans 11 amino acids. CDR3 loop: CSAPRGEKLFF. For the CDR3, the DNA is TGCAGTGCCCCCCGGGGGGAAAAACTGTTTTTT.

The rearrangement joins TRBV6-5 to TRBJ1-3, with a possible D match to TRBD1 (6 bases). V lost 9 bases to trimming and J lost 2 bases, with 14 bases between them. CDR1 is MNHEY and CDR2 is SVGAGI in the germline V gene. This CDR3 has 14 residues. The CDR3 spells CASSTGTAGNTIYF. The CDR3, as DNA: TGTGCCAGTTCAACAGGGACCGCTGGAAACACCATATATTTT.

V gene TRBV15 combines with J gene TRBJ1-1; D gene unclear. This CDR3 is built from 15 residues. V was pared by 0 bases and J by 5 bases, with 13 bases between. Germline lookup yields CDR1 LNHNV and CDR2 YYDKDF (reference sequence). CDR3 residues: CATSRDGPAGTEAFF. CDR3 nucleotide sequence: TGTGCCACCAGCAGAGATGGCCCCGCGGGGACTGAAGCTTTCTTT.

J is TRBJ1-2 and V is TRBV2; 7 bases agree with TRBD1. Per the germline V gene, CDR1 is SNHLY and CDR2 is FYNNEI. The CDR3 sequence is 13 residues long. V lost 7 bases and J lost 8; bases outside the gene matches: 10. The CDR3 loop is CASTVVETGGYTF. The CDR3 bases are TGTGCCAGCACGGTAGTCGAGACAGGGGGCTACACCTTC.

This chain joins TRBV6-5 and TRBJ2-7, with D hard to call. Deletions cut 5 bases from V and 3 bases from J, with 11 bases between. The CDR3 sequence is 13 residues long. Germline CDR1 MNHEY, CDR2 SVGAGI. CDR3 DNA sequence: TGTGCCAGCAGTACAGAGCTACTCTACGAGCAGTACTTC. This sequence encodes CASSTELLYEQYF.

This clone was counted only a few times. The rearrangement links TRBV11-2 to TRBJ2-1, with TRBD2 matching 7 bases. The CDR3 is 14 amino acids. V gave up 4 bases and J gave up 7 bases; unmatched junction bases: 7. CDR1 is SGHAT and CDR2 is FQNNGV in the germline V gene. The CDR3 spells CASSSLRGVNEQFF. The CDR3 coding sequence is TGTGCCAGCAGCTCCCTCCGGGGGGTGAATGAGCAGTTCTTC.

The CDR3, as DNA: TGTGCCAGCACGAGGACATCCGGAAACACCATATATTTT. This translates into CASTRTSGNTIYF. The chain joins TRBV2 to TRBJ1-3, with D perhaps matching TRBD1 (5 bases). The germline V and J ends were trimmed by 7 bases and 4 bases, with 11 bases remaining between them. CDR1 SNHLY and CDR2 FYNNEI come from the germline V gene. This CDR3 region has 13 residues. The entire variable domain, with the rest obtained from reference TRBV2 and TRBJ1-3, is as follows: EPEVTQTPSHQVTQMGQEVILRCVPISNHLYFYWYRQILGQKVEFLVSFYNNEISEKSEIFDDQFSVERPDGSNFTLKIRSTKLEDSAMYFCASTRTSGNTIYFGEGSWLTVV.

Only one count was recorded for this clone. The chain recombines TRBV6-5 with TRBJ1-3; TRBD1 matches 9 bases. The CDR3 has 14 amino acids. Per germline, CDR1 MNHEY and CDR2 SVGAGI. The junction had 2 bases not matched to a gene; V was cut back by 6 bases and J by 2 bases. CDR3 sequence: CASRRTGAGNTIYF. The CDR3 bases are TGTGCCAGCAGAAGGACAGGGGCTGGAAACACCATATATTTT.

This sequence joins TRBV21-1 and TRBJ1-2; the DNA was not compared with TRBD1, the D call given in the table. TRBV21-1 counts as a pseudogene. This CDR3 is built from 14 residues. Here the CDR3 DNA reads TGTGCCAGCAGCAAAGGCGTCAGGGGATTGGGCTACACCTTC. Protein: CASSKGVRGLGYTF.

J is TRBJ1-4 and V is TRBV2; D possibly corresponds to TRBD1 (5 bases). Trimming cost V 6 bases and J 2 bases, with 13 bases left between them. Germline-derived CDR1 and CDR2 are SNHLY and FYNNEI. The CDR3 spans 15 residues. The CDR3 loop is CASRETGVTNEKLFF. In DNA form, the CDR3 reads TGTGCCAGCAGGGAAACGGGGGTCACTAATGAAAAACTGTTTTTT.

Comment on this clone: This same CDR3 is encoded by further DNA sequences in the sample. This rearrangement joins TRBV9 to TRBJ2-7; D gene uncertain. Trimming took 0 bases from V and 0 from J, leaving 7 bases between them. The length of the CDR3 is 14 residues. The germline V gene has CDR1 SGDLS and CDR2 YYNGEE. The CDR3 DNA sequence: TGTGCCAGCAGCGTAGCTGCGAGCTCCTACGAGCAGTACTTC. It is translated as CASSVAASSYEQYF.